The TCR beta chain under discussion was sequenced for a study of CD8 T cells in ankylosing spondylitis. Findings and limits, study-wide: Typical of ankylosing spondylitis blood, it appeared, was a TCR beta motif of fewer than ten highly homologous variants.

As the method for making TCR beta libraries, quantitative 5'-RACE with molecular barcodes was used. TCRdb analysed the 5' RACE reads with MiXCR anew, one entry per CDR3 protein. The repertoire holds 470,000 or so distinct CDR3 sequences, with 20% to 30% as singletons. The J segment lost 8 bases and the V segment lost 5 bases, leaving 9 bases of the junction unmatched. There are 14 residues in the CDR3. Germline CDR1 is MGHDK and CDR2 is SYGVNS. This clonotype was recorded only once. Its antigen is unidentified. The chain uses TRBV25-1 and TRBJ2-1, with TRBD1 identical over 7 bases. The TCR was taken from a male donor with ankylosing spondylitis. The specimen was blood, either unsorted or a sorted T cell fraction (not recorded which). This chain's CDR3 is CASSHRGALDEQFF. The CDR3 DNA reads TGTGCCAGCAGTCACAGGGGTGCCTTGGATGAGCAGTTCTTC.